The 3 T cell receptor beta chains reported below all come from one sample, sequenced in a study of T-cell reconstitution after alpha-beta-depleted transplantation in children. Unique molecular identifiers tagged the TCRbeta library. MiXCR was run by TCRdb on the PCR reads, yielding one entry per CDR3 protein. The sample lists 500,000 to 600,000 distinct CDR3 sequences; about a sixth were seen once. The starting material was PBMCs from the stem cell graft donor, obtained from the stem cell graft. The receptors here all came from a human donor who donated a stem cell graft to a child with acute lymphoblastic leukemia.

The V gene is TRBV20-1, the J gene TRBJ2-1, with 9 bases that match TRBD1. From germline, CDR1 is DFQATT and CDR2 SNEGSKA (reference sequence). This CDR3 has 12 residues. J was trimmed by 8 bases and V by 6 bases; bases with no gene match: 5. This CDR3 is CSARGQGDEQFF. Written as DNA, the CDR3 is TGCAGTGCGCGGGGACAGGGCGATGAGCAGTTCTTC.

The chain couples TRBV29-1 to TRBJ1-2; TRBD1 might be the D (6 bases). This CDR3 has 14 amino acids. The germline V gene has CDR1 SQVTM and CDR2 ANQGSEA. With 6 bases removed from V and 4 bases from J, the gap between germline ends came to 18 bases. Written as DNA, the CDR3 is TGCAGCGTCCTCCGCCAGGGGTTAACCTATGGCTACACCTTC. It is translated as CSVLRQGLTYGYTF.

This clonotype has at least ten counts. V usage is TRBV4-1 and J usage is TRBJ1-2; 7 positions agree with TRBD1. This CDR3 has 16 amino acids. With V trimmed by 3 bases and J by 4 bases, 11 bases remained unmatched. CDR1 is MGHRA and CDR2 is YSYEKL in the germline V gene. This chain's CDR3 is CASSQRTGTVPYGYTF. The CDR3 region has the DNA TGCGCCAGCAGCCAGCGTACCGGGACAGTGCCCTATGGCTACACCTTC.